This entry lists 22 T cell receptor beta chains sequenced from one sample in a study of blood T cell repertoires in COVID-19. Data came from immunoSEQ multiplex PCR; TCRdb stores just in-frame clones and leaves some out. The sample holds over 60,000 clones, approximately 84% seen once. Sample: peripheral blood. The origin of the receptors is a man aged 45 to 65 with COVID-19, enrolled during active disease.

This sequence joins TRBV10-2 and TRBJ2-1; possibly TRBD2 for D (5 bases). V shed 4 bases and J shed 7 bases, with 11 bases lying between them. This CDR3 region has 13 residues. Germline V CDR1 and CDR2: WSHSY, SAAADI. The CDR3 DNA is TGCGCCAGCAGTGTGGCTAGCAGGAATGAGCAGTTCTTC. Translated: CASSVASRNEQFF.

The genes are TRBV19 and TRBJ2-1, with D possibly being TRBD1 (6 bases). Per the germline V gene, CDR1 is LNHDA and CDR2 is SQIVND (reference sequence). V was cut by 6 bases and J by 0 bases, with 9 bases left in between. This CDR3 has 14 residues. In DNA, the CDR3 is TGTGCCAGTAGCGTCAGGGGCTCCTACAATGAGCAGTTCTTC. Its protein is CASSVRGSYNEQFF. The full variable domain, rest sourced from reference TRBV19 and TRBJ2-1, is DGGITQSPKYLFRKEGQNVTLSCEQNLNHDAMYWYRQDPGQGLRLIYYSQIVNDFQKGDIAEGYSVSREKKESFPLTVTSAQKNPTAFYLCASSVRGSYNEQFFGPGTRLTVL.

The rearrangement uses TRBV7-9 and TRBJ1-5; TRBD1 agrees at 7 bases. This CDR3 contains 15 residues. Germline trimming cut 5 bases from V and 5 bases from J; bases unmatched to any gene: 9. Germline CDR1 SEHNR, CDR2 FQNEAQ (reference sequence). In DNA form, the CDR3 reads TGTGCCAGCAGCCTGACAACAGGGGTTGATCAGCCCCAGCATTTT. This gives the protein CASSLTTGVDQPQHF. The complete variable domain, with remaining parts taken from reference TRBV7-9 and TRBJ1-5, reads DTGVSQNPRHKITKRGQNVTFRCDPISEHNRLYWYRQTLGQGPEFLTYFQNEAQLEKSRLLSDRFSAERPKGSFSTLEIQRTEQGDSAMYLCASSLTTGVDQPQHFGDGTRLSIL.

The chain carries TRBV6-1 and TRBJ2-3, with TRBD1 matching over 7 bases. Trimming cost V 4 bases and J 2 bases; bases outside gene matches: 9. CDR1 is MNHNS and CDR2 is SASEGT in the germline V gene. The CDR3 spans 16 residues. CDR3 DNA: TGTGCCAGCAGTGTACGAGGGGGCCTATCCACAGATACGCAGTATTTT. It is translated as CASSVRGGLSTDTQYF.

This clone was seen just once. The gene calls are TRBV9 and TRBJ2-2; 8 positions match TRBD1. Germline loops: CDR1 SGDLS, CDR2 YYNGEE. The V and J ends lost 1 base and 5 bases, in that order; junction bases with no gene match: 10. This CDR3 has 17 residues. In nucleotides, the CDR3 is TGTGCCAGCAGCGTAAGCCAACAGGGGGTTCGGACCGGGGAGCTGTTTTTT. Translation gives CASSVSQQGVRTGELFF.

The rearrangement uses TRBV5-6 and TRBJ1-1; the D gene is possibly TRBD1 (5 bases). Trimming removed 4 bases at V and 0 bases at J, with 16 bases between. Germline CDR1 reads SGHDT; CDR2 reads YYEEEE. The CDR3 contains 16 residues. CDR3 loop: CASSPLGVFMNTEAFF. In DNA, the CDR3 is TGTGCCAGCAGCCCCCTAGGGGTGTTTATGAACACTGAAGCTTTCTTT.

The V call is TRBV6-5, the J call TRBJ2-7; the D gene is possibly TRBD2 (7 bases). Trimming pared 6 bases from V and 0 bases from J, leaving 15 bases between. The length of the CDR3 is 15 residues. Per the germline V gene, CDR1 is MNHEY and CDR2 is SVGAGI. CDR3 sequence reads: CASRLGGQSSYEQYF. In nucleotides, the CDR3 is TGTGCCAGCAGACTCGGGGGGCAGAGCTCCTACGAGCAGTACTTC.

The V call is TRBV29-1, the J call TRBJ2-1; 10 positions agree with TRBD2. In germline, CDR1 is SQVTM, CDR2 ANQGSEA. This CDR3 region has 13 residues. The V segment lost 7 bases and the J segment 5 bases; nucleotides outside the gene matches: 5. The CDR3: CSARLAGHNEQFF. The CDR3 nucleotides are TGCAGCGCTCGACTAGCGGGCCACAATGAGCAGTTCTTC.

Here the CDR3 reads CASSFGTGGKRGYTF. In DNA form, the CDR3 reads TGTGCCAGCAGCTTCGGGACAGGGGGCAAGAGAGGCTACACCTTC. V usage is TRBV7-9 and J usage is TRBJ1-2, with TRBD1 matching over 12 bases. The V and J ends lost 3 bases and 8 bases, in that order; junction bases with no gene match: 7. Germline V CDR1 and CDR2: SEHNR, FQNEAQ (reference sequence). CDR3 size: 15 residues.

The chain links TRBV7-9 to TRBJ1-2; TRBD1 is a possible D gene (5 bases). From germline, CDR1 is SEHNR and CDR2 FQNEAQ (reference sequence). V gave up 4 bases and J gave up 8 bases, with 23 bases separating them. The CDR3 sequence is 16 residues long. As DNA, the CDR3 is TGTGCCAGCAGCTCCCCTCCCTTAGACAGCGGGGACGGCTACACCTTC. Encoded protein: CASSSPPLDSGDGYTF.

The chain has TRBV19 and TRBJ1-1; D unresolved. V was shortened by 5 bases and J by 3 bases, with 16 bases between the two germline ends. CDR1 and CDR2 from the germline V gene are LNHDA and SQIVND (reference sequence). CDR3 length: 15 residues. The CDR3 region has the DNA TGTGCCAGTAGTCTATCGAAGAGGGCCTACACTGAAGCTTTCTTT. Its translation: CASSLSKRAYTEAFF.

The V gene is TRBV6-5, the J gene TRBJ1-6; TRBD1 agrees at 7 bases. The junction had 5 bases not matched to a gene; V was cut back by 5 bases and J by 13 bases. CDR3 size: 12 residues. CDR1 is MNHEY, CDR2 SVGAGI, per germline. The CDR3 reads CASSPQGWPLHF. Here the CDR3 DNA reads TGTGCCAGCAGTCCACAGGGGTGGCCCCTCCACTTT.

The DNA for the CDR3 is TGTGCCATCAGAAGCGCCGGCGAGGTGAACACTGAAGCTTTCTTT. Its translation is CAIRSAGEVNTEAFF. V gene TRBV10-3 combines with J gene TRBJ1-1; D is uncertain. V was cut by 6 bases and J by 0 bases, with 14 bases left in between. This CDR3 has 15 amino acids. Germline loops: CDR1 ENHRY, CDR2 SYGVKD.

The rearrangement joins TRBV30 to TRBJ1-5; 7 nucleotides match TRBD1. This CDR3 is built from 14 residues. Germline V CDR1 and CDR2: GTSNPN, SVGIG (reference sequence). Trimming at V came to 1 base and at J to 2 bases, leaving 2 bases not matched to a gene. CDR3 bases: TGTGCCTGGAGTGAACAGGGGCGCAATCAGCCCCAGCATTTT. The encoded protein is CAWSEQGRNQPQHF.

This clone occurred a few times. The V and J genes are TRBV9 and TRBJ2-1, with 12 bases that match TRBD2. V shed 0 bases, J shed 8 bases, and the junction held 3 bases outside the gene matches. CDR3 length: 15 residues. Germline V gene data show CDR1 as SGDLS and CDR2 as YYNGEE. DNA of the CDR3: TGTGCCAGCAGCGTAGAACTAGCGGGGGGCGATGAGCAGTTCTTC. Translation gives CASSVELAGGDEQFF.

The genes are TRBV11-2 and TRBJ2-1; D gene ambiguous. CDR3 length equals 15 residues. Germline CDR1 SGHAT, CDR2 FQNNGV. Trimming shortened V by 0 bases and J by 0 bases, and 6 bases separated the two germline ends. The CDR3 here is CASSLEHSSYNEQFF. The DNA of the CDR3 is TGTGCCAGCAGCTTAGAACACAGCTCCTACAATGAGCAGTTCTTC.

The genes are TRBV4-3 and TRBJ2-7, with 7 bases matching TRBD1. Germline CDR1 reads LGHNA; CDR2 reads YSLEER. This CDR3 is 14 amino acids long. The junction had 4 bases not matched to a gene; V was cut back by 5 bases and J by 0 bases. CDR3 region: CASSKGDSSYEQYF. CDR3 nucleotide sequence: TGCGCCAGCAGCAAAGGGGACAGCTCCTACGAGCAGTACTTC.

The chain recombines TRBV7-2 with TRBJ1-2; 7 positions match TRBD1. The CDR3 spans 15 residues. The germline V gene encodes CDR1 SGHTA and CDR2 FQGNSA. The junction had 10 bases not matched to a gene; V was cut back by 4 bases and J by 5 bases. The CDR3 DNA reads as TGTGCCAGCAGCTGGGACAGTAGGGATCGGTATGGCTACACCTTC. This sequence encodes CASSWDSRDRYGYTF.

The chain joins TRBV6-5 to TRBJ2-7, with D possibly matching TRBD1 (6 bases). Trimming left V 5 bases short and J 4 bases short, with 18 bases between. The V gene's germline CDR1 is MNHEY and CDR2 SVGAGI. The length of the CDR3 is 15 residues. The CDR3, as DNA: TGTGCCAGCAGTAATACAGGGTACGAATCGTACGAGCAGTACTTC. It yields the protein CASSNTGYESYEQYF.

This clone was seen a single time. The V and J genes are TRBV27 and TRBJ2-5, with 7 bases lining up with TRBD2. Germline trimming cut 2 bases from V and 5 bases from J; bases unmatched to any gene: 5. Germline lookup yields CDR1 MNHEY and CDR2 SMNVEV (reference sequence). This CDR3 comprises 14 residues. In DNA form, the CDR3 reads TGTGCCAGCAGTTTAGGGGCGGGGGTGGAGACCCAGTACTTC. It translates to CASSLGAGVETQYF.

The rearrangement joins TRBV25-1 to TRBJ1-1; possibly TRBD1 for D (5 bases). The V gene's germline CDR1 is MGHDK and CDR2 SYGVNS. With 3 bases removed from V and 6 bases from J, the gap between germline ends came to 14 bases. CDR3 length: 14 residues. The CDR3 nucleotides are TGTGCCAGCAGTGAGCGGGGCGGGAGGGCTGAAGCTTTCTTT. Residues: CASSERGGRAEAFF. Supplemented by reference TRBV25-1 and TRBJ1-1, the full variable domain reads EADIYQTPRYLVIGTGKKITLECSQTMGHDKMYWYQQDPGMELHLIHYSYGVNSTEKGDLSSESTVSRIRTEHFPLTLESARPSHTSQYLCASSERGGRAEAFFGQGTRLTVV.

The V and J genes are TRBV6-1 and TRBJ2-1; 10 positions agree with TRBD2. Trimming cost V 2 bases and J 2 bases; bases outside gene matches: 6. The germline gives CDR1 MNHNS, CDR2 SASEGT. The CDR3 is 17 amino acids. CDR3 protein: CASSESLAGVPYNEQFF. CDR3 coding DNA: TGTGCCAGCAGTGAAAGTCTAGCGGGGGTTCCCTACAATGAGCAGTTCTTC.